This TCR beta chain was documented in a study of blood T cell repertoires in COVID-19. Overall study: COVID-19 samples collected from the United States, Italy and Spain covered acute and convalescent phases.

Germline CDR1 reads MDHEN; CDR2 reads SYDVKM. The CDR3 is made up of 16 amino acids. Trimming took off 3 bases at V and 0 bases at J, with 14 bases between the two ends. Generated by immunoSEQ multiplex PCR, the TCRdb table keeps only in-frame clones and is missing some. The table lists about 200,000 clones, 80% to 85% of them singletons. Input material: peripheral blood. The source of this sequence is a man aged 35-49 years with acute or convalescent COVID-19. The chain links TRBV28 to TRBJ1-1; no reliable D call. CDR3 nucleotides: TGTGCCAGCAGTTTGGCAGGCTACGACATGAACACTGAAGCTTTCTTT. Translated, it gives CASSLAGYDMNTEAFF.